The 7 T cell receptor beta chains below were found in one sample sequenced in a study of monozygotic twins with inflammatory bowel disease (dated by TCRdb to the late 2010s). The library was built by means of 5' RACE. The data were produced on an Illumina HiSeq 2500. The reads, reprocessed by TCRdb, yield one row per CDR3 protein sequence and no DNA. The sample's own table lists some 400,000 distinct CDR3 sequences. Jointly, the top ten make up 2% to 2.5% of the sample. The sequenced material came from blood. These receptors were taken from a human donor with ulcerative colitis or Crohn's disease, or a healthy co-twin of an affected twin (not recorded which).

CDR3 region: CAISGSPNEKLFF. The J gene is TRBJ1-4, the V gene TRBV10-3. The CDR3 covers 13 residues. CDR1 and CDR2 (germline): ENHRY, SYGVKD.

The CDR3 spells CASSPKTSGRGYNEQFF. The V gene is TRBV7-2, the J gene TRBJ2-1; TCRdb lists TRBD2, though no DNA is available to test this call. The CDR3 sequence is 17 residues long. Germline-derived CDR1 and CDR2 are SGHTA and FQGNSA.

The rearrangement links TRBV7-9 to TRBJ2-7; TCRdb's D call, TRBD1, is unchecked because there is no DNA. This CDR3 contains 13 residues. Germline V lookup: CDR1 SEHNR, CDR2 FQNEAQ (reference sequence). The CDR3 sequence: CASSLPGADEQYF.

The genes are TRBV20-1 and TRBJ2-7. The germline gives CDR1 DFQATT, CDR2 SNEGSKA (reference sequence). The CDR3 has 14 amino acids. The CDR3 sequence: CSARRASVEHEQYF.

The chain carries TRBV6-5 and TRBJ1-2; TCRdb's D gene call, TRBD1, goes unchecked for lack of DNA. CDR3 length equals 15 residues. From germline, CDR1 is MNHEY and CDR2 SVGAGI. The CDR3 spells CASSYTSRDRAGYTF.

This rearrangement joins TRBV29-1 to TRBJ2-7; the D gene TCRdb calls, TRBD1, cannot be checked with no DNA. Per the germline V gene, CDR1 is SQVTM and CDR2 is ANQGSEA. The CDR3 runs 13 residues. The CDR3 here is CSVPGKLPYEQYF.

The chain joins TRBV5-5 to TRBJ2-7; without DNA, the TCRdb call of TRBD1 cannot be checked. CDR1 and CDR2 from the germline V gene are SGHKS and YYEKEE (reference sequence). The CDR3 is made up of 15 amino acids. CDR3 amino acids: CASSSPETASYEQYF.